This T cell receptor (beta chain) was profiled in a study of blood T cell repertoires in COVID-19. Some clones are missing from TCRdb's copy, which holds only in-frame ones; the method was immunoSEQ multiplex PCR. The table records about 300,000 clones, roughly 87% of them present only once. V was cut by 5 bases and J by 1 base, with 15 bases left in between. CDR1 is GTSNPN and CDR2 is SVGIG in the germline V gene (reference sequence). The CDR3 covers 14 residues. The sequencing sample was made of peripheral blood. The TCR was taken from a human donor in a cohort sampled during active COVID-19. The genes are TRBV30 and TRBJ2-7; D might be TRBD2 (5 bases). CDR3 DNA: TGTGCCTGGGACAAGGACTCGACATCCTACGAGCAGTACTTC. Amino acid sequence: CAWDKDSTSYEQYF.